These 7 T cell receptor beta chains share one sample of origin, sequenced in a study of T cells in Graves' hyperthyroidism and ophthalmopathy. The CDR3 regions of TCR beta were amplified from RNA transcripts. Researchers ran a first-round RT-PCR on the TCR CDR3 using the HTBI primer set. TCRdb analysed the multiplex PCR reads with MiXCR anew, one entry per CDR3 protein. The data contain 500,000 to 800,000 distinct CDR3 sequences, 14% of them singletons. Sequencing was performed on blood. Receptors were obtained from a woman between 50 and 59 years old with Graves' ophthalmopathy.

The table lists this clonotype with a few counts. The chain couples TRBV6-1 to TRBJ2-7, with a weak D call TRBD2 (6 bases). The CDR3 contains 15 residues. Deletions cut 7 bases from V and 3 bases from J, with 19 bases between. Germline values: CDR1 MNHNS, CDR2 SASEGT. CDR3 sequence reads: CASKRSGSSYYEQYF. DNA of the CDR3: TGTGCCAGCAAACGGAGCGGGTCGTCCTACTACGAGCAGTACTTC.

This clonotype was picked up many times. The gene calls are TRBV20-1 and TRBJ2-6; maybe TRBD1 (6 bases). CDR3 length: 15 amino acids. The germline V gene has CDR1 DFQATT and CDR2 SNEGSKA (reference sequence). Trimming left V 1 base short and J 2 bases short, with 9 bases between. Written as DNA, the CDR3 is TGCAGTGCTAGAGGGAAGGGGGCTGGGGCCAACGTCCTGACTTTC. This sequence encodes CSARGKGAGANVLTF.

J is TRBJ1-4 and V is TRBV25-1; 7 nucleotides line up with TRBD1. V shed 7 bases, J shed 7 bases, and the junction held 9 bases outside the gene matches. This CDR3 has 14 amino acids. Germline V CDR1 and CDR2: MGHDK, SYGVNS. CDR3 residues: CASTKGAVGEKLFF. In nucleotides, the CDR3 is TGTGCCAGCACCAAGGGGGCGGTAGGTGAAAAACTGTTTTTT. The full variable domain, in which reference TRBV25-1 and TRBJ1-4 provide the parts outside the CDR3, is EADIYQTPRYLVIGTGKKITLECSQTMGHDKMYWYQQDPGMELHLIHYSYGVNSTEKGDLSSESTVSRIRTEHFPLTLESARPSHTSQYLCASTKGAVGEKLFFGSGTQLSVL.

This clonotype was detected only a few times. The chain uses TRBV19 and TRBJ1-1; TRBD1 is a possible D gene (6 bases). CDR1 is LNHDA, CDR2 SQIVND, per germline (reference sequence). V was trimmed by 7 bases and J by 7 bases, leaving 19 bases between them. This CDR3 is 14 amino acids long. The CDR3 DNA reads as TGTGCCAGTATACGTAGGGTTGAAGGGGGTGAAGCTTTCTTT. It yields the protein CASIRRVEGGEAFF. The whole variable domain, filled in from reference TRBV19 and TRBJ1-1, reads DGGITQSPKYLFRKEGQNVTLSCEQNLNHDAMYWYRQDPGQGLRLIYYSQIVNDFQKGDIAEGYSVSREKKESFPLTVTSAQKNPTAFYLCASIRRVEGGEAFFGQGTRLTVV.

This clonotype occurred a few times. This chain links TRBV27 with TRBJ2-6, with D possibly being TRBD1 (5 bases). Deletions cut 1 base from V and 1 base from J, with 14 bases between. There are 18 residues in the CDR3. Germline V gives CDR1 MNHEY, CDR2 SMNVEV (reference sequence). The CDR3 DNA follows: TGTGCCAGCAGTTTATGGGCCAGGGAATTGTCTGGGGCCAACGTCCTGACTTTC. Translated, it gives CASSLWARELSGANVLTF.

This clonotype was found many times. This chain links TRBV11-2 with TRBJ2-1; perhaps TRBD2 as D (5 bases). CDR3 length: 15 amino acids. V shed 5 bases and J shed 5 bases, with 16 bases lying between them. CDR1 and CDR2 (germline): SGHAT, FQNNGV. The CDR3: CASSRLEVVNNEQFF. The CDR3 region has the DNA TGTGCCAGCAGCCGGCTGGAGGTAGTAAACAATGAGCAGTTCTTC.

This clonotype has ten or more counts. V and J are TRBV27 and TRBJ1-1; D remains unclear. Germline CDR1 and CDR2: MNHEY and SMNVEV (reference sequence). The CDR3 runs to 13 residues. Trimming stripped 1 base from V and 4 bases from J, with 7 bases between. The CDR3 DNA follows: TGTGCCAGCAGTTTATTTGGTGGCACTGAAGCTTTCTTT. This translates into CASSLFGGTEAFF.